The 27 T cell receptor beta chains listed next were all sequenced from one sample in a study of siplizumab effects on memory and regulatory T cells. TCRdb keeps only in-frame clones here, not all; method: immunoSEQ multiplex PCR. Of approximately 100,000 clones listed, around 95% are singletons. The sample taken for sequencing was Tregs sorted from blood. The source of these receptors is a human donor in good health.

The chain joins TRBV29-1 to TRBJ1-1; maybe TRBD1 (5 bases). Trimming removed 6 bases at V and 2 bases at J, with 10 bases between. Germline V gene sequence: CDR1 SQVTM, CDR2 ANQGSEA. The CDR3 covers 12 residues. The CDR3 region has the DNA TGCAGCGTGAAACAGGTTAACACTGAAGCTTTCTTT. This codes for CSVKQVNTEAFF.

The chain couples TRBV28 to TRBJ2-7, with D possibly called TRBD1 or TRBD2 (5 bases each). Trimming shortened V by 5 bases and J by 5 bases, and 25 bases separated the two germline ends. The CDR3 is 17 amino acids. Germline CDR1 MDHEN, CDR2 SYDVKM. The CDR3: CASSLTAGTNLVNEQYF. The CDR3 DNA sequence: TGTGCCAGCAGTCTGACCGCCGGGACCAACCTCGTCAACGAGCAGTACTTC.

The chain employs TRBV7-2 and TRBJ2-5, with D possibly TRBD2 on 6 matching bases. From germline, CDR1 is SGHTA and CDR2 FQGNSA. Between the trimmed V and J ends, which lost 4 bases and 7 bases, there was a span of 16 bases. The CDR3 length is 14 residues. CDR3 sequence (DNA): TGTGCCAGCAGCTCGAATGTTGGGGGGTGGACCCAGTACTTC. Translating it yields CASSSNVGGWTQYF.

The chain recombines TRBV5-1 with TRBJ2-4, with unresolved D. The length of the CDR3 is 11 residues. The V end was cut by 0 bases, the J end by 5 bases, with 0 bases between. Germline-derived CDR1 and CDR2 are SGHRS and YFSETQ. CDR3 DNA sequence: TGCGCCAGCAGCTTGGAAAACATTCAGTACTTC. This gives the protein CASSLENIQYF.

This clone occurred once. V usage is TRBV19 and J usage is TRBJ2-2; the D gene is possibly TRBD1 (5 bases). From germline, CDR1 is LNHDA and CDR2 SQIVND (reference sequence). Trimming shortened V by 7 bases and J by 6 bases, and 15 bases separated the two germline ends. This CDR3 has 14 residues. CDR3 coding DNA: TGTGCCAGTAAGTGGCAGGGATTGGCCGGGGAGCTGTTTTTT. Protein sequence: CASKWQGLAGELFF.

The chain employs TRBV18 and TRBJ2-7, with 8 bases fitting TRBD1. CDR1 and CDR2 (germline): KGHSH, LQKENI. The CDR3 runs 17 residues. The trim removed 3 bases at V and 3 bases at J, leaving 13 bases unmatched. The CDR3 DNA sequence: TGTGCCAGCTCACCCATAAGACGGACAGGGATGGTCTACGAGCAGTACTTC. Its protein is CASSPIRRTGMVYEQYF.

In this sample, this clone turned up once. The chain couples TRBV5-5 to TRBJ1-1, with D possibly matching TRBD1 (5 bases). Trimming removed 0 bases from V and 7 bases from J, with 7 bases in between. The CDR3 totals 12 residues. CDR1 is SGHKS, CDR2 YYEKEE, per germline (reference sequence). The CDR3: CASSLARVEAFF. The DNA of the CDR3 is TGTGCCAGCAGCTTGGCCAGGGTTGAAGCTTTCTTT.

V is TRBV28 and J is TRBJ2-3; the match to TRBD2 covers 8 bases. CDR3 size: 19 residues. The trim removed 8 bases at V and 4 bases at J, leaving 23 bases unmatched. From germline, CDR1 is MDHEN and CDR2 SYDVKM. Here the CDR3 DNA reads TGTGCCAGCGGCCGAAATCTCCACGCGGTAGCGGGGTCCCCAGATACGCAGTATTTT. Translating gives CASGRNLHAVAGSPDTQYF.

The chain combines TRBV19 with TRBJ1-5; D might be TRBD1 (6 bases). CDR1 and CDR2 (germline): LNHDA, SQIVND (reference sequence). V lost 3 bases and J 3 bases, leaving 18 bases between the germline ends. The CDR3 consists of 17 residues. The CDR3 DNA reads TGTGCCAGTAGTATGCCAGGGGTGAGAGGGGTCAATCAGCCCCAGCATTTT. Protein product: CASSMPGVRGVNQPQHF.

This clone has a single count. The chain links TRBV4-1 to TRBJ2-7; 10 positions match TRBD2. CDR1 and CDR2 from the germline V gene are MGHRA and YSYEKL. V lost 4 bases to trimming and J lost 1 base; unmatched junction nucleotides: 16. This CDR3 region has 19 residues. CDR3 in amino acids: CASSPLEVNSGRPSYEQYF. The CDR3 DNA sequence: TGCGCCAGCAGCCCACTCGAAGTTAATAGCGGGAGGCCATCCTACGAGCAGTACTTC.

The chain combines TRBV7-9 with TRBJ1-2, with D perhaps matching TRBD1 (5 bases). V was cut by 6 bases and J by 4 bases, with 15 bases left in between. Looked up from germline, CDR1 is SEHNR and CDR2 is FQNEAQ (reference sequence). The length of the CDR3 is 14 residues. In nucleotides, the CDR3 is TGTGCCAGCAGGCTTCCGGGGGGACCCTATGGCTACACCTTC. Its translation is CASRLPGGPYGYTF.

The chain joins TRBV27 to TRBJ1-2; 8 nucleotides match TRBD1. The trim removed 5 bases at V and 8 bases at J, leaving 7 bases unmatched. Germline lookup yields CDR1 MNHEY and CDR2 SMNVEV (reference sequence). The CDR3 consists of 13 residues. CDR3 region: CASSPQGAEGYTF. CDR3 in DNA: TGTGCCAGCAGTCCCCAGGGGGCGGAAGGCTACACCTTC.

The J gene is TRBJ1-4, the V gene TRBV4-1; D gene ambiguous. The CDR3 contains 13 residues. Trimming pared 10 bases from V and 8 bases from J, leaving 17 bases between. Germline CDR1 reads MGHRA; CDR2 reads YSYEKL. The CDR3 reads CAIKDVRREKLFF. The CDR3 bases are TGCGCCATCAAGGACGTTCGGAGGGAAAAACTGTTTTTT.

This chain connects TRBV15 to TRBJ2-1; a possible D gene is TRBD2 (6 bases). The CDR3 has 14 amino acids. V dropped 9 bases and J dropped 2 bases, with 14 bases sitting between them. In germline, CDR1 is LNHNV, CDR2 YYDKDF (reference sequence). CDR3 loop: CATRREVAYNEQFF. The CDR3 DNA reads as TGTGCCACTAGGAGGGAGGTGGCCTACAATGAGCAGTTCTTC.

V and J are TRBV19 and TRBJ2-1, with D hard to call. The V end was cut by 4 bases, the J end by 7 bases, with 11 bases between. This CDR3 has 13 residues. The germline V gene encodes CDR1 LNHDA and CDR2 SQIVND (reference sequence). This CDR3 reads CASSSRLINEQFF. In nucleotides, the CDR3 is TGTGCCAGTAGTAGCCGCTTGATTAATGAGCAGTTCTTC.

On this clone itself: The junction shows a germline mismatch at one end, possibly a read error. This chain joins TRBV5-1 and TRBJ2-5; the D is unclear. From germline, CDR1 is SGHRS and CDR2 YFSETQ. The CDR3 sequence is 15 residues long. CDR3 bases: TGCGCCGGCAGCTTCGGCCAGCGTGTCCAAGAGACCCAGTACTTC. Its protein product is CAGSFGQRVQETQYF.

The chain uses TRBV5-1 and TRBJ1-2; D ambiguous. Per germline, CDR1 SGHRS and CDR2 YFSETQ. The length of the CDR3 is 12 residues. The ends were cut back, 0 bases at V and 8 bases at J, with 8 bases in the middle. CDR3 sequence (DNA): TGCGCCAGCAGCTTGGCGGCGGGAGGCTACACCTTC. Translated, it gives CASSLAAGGYTF.

This chain uses TRBV7-6 with TRBJ2-1, with 12 bases lining up with TRBD2. After removal of 5 bases from V and 9 bases from J, the junction contained 14 bases not matched to a gene. CDR1 is SGHVS and CDR2 is FNYEAQ in the germline V gene. The CDR3 extends over 17 amino acids. The CDR3 loop reads CASSPRTSGTPFREQFF. The DNA of the CDR3 is TGTGCCAGCAGCCCGAGGACTAGCGGGACCCCTTTTCGTGAGCAGTTCTTC. Based on the CDR3 plus reference TRBV7-6 and TRBJ2-1, the full variable domain is GAGVSQSPRYKVTKRGQDVALRCDPISGHVSLYWYRQALGQGPEFLTYFNYEAQQDKSGLPNDRFSAERPEGSISTLTIQRTEQRDSAMYRCASSPRTSGTPFREQFFGPGTRLTVL.

V is TRBV11-2 and J is TRBJ1-2; no firm D call. Germline V lookup: CDR1 SGHAT, CDR2 FQNNGV. CDR3 size: 13 residues. With 5 bases removed from V and 8 bases from J, the gap between germline ends came to 15 bases. CDR3 region: CASSRRPHGGYTF. The CDR3 DNA sequence: TGTGCCAGCAGCCGTCGACCCCATGGGGGCTACACCTTC.

This chain joins TRBV27 and TRBJ2-7, with 13 bases lining up with TRBD2. This CDR3 has 13 amino acids. The V gene end was trimmed by 8 bases and the J gene end by 5 bases; junction bases not matched to a gene: 3. The germline CDR1 and CDR2 sequences are MNHEY and SMNVEV (reference sequence). CDR3 sequence (DNA): TGTGCCAGCCGTACTAGCGGGAGGGACGAGCAGTACTTC. It translates to CASRTSGRDEQYF.

The CDR3 DNA follows: TGTGCCAGCAGCTTGCAGGGGGTGACCCAGTACTTC. This gives the protein CASSLQGVTQYF. The chain has TRBV11-2 and TRBJ2-5; 7 bases agree with TRBD1. Germline assignment: CDR1 SGHAT and CDR2 FQNNGV. This CDR3 is built from 12 residues. Germline trimming cut 3 bases from V and 7 bases from J; bases unmatched to any gene: 2.

In its sample, this clone was seen once. The rearrangement joins TRBV30 to TRBJ2-1; 7 bases are shared with TRBD2. J was trimmed by 4 bases and V by 1 base; bases with no gene match: 10. The length of the CDR3 is 16 residues. Looked up from germline, CDR1 is GTSNPN and CDR2 is SVGIG (reference sequence). Written as DNA, the CDR3 is TGTGCCTGGAGTGCCCCTAGGCGGGAGCGGTACAATGAGCAGTTCTTC. Amino acids: CAWSAPRRERYNEQFF.

The genes are TRBV10-3 and TRBJ2-7, with D perhaps matching TRBD1 (5 bases). Germline values: CDR1 ENHRY, CDR2 SYGVKD. Trimming took 3 bases from V and 4 from J, leaving 16 bases between them. The CDR3 has 15 residues. The CDR3 sequence: CAISEGVSKGYEQYF. The DNA of the CDR3 is TGTGCCATCAGTGAAGGGGTTTCAAAAGGGTACGAGCAGTACTTC.

This clone was recorded once. The chain carries TRBV7-8 and TRBJ1-2, with a tentative D call TRBD1 (5 bases). There are 14 residues in the CDR3. Trimming removed 6 bases at V and 5 bases at J, with 16 bases between. Per the germline V gene, CDR1 is SGHVS and CDR2 is FQNEAQ. The DNA for the CDR3 is TGTGCCAGCAGTGTCGACAGACTCCCATATGGCTACACCTTC. The encoded protein is CASSVDRLPYGYTF.

This clone showed up just a few times. The chain is built from TRBV10-3 and TRBJ2-1; no firm D call. Trimming shortened V by 4 bases and J by 4 bases, and 11 bases separated the two germline ends. Germline lookup yields CDR1 ENHRY and CDR2 SYGVKD. The CDR3 is made up of 14 amino acids. CDR3 protein: CAISGGTLYNEQFF. The CDR3, as DNA: TGTGCCATCAGTGGTGGAACACTATACAATGAGCAGTTCTTC.

In this sample, this clone turned up once. The chain joins TRBV7-9 to TRBJ2-2; D not certain. Germline V CDR1 and CDR2: SEHNR, FQNEAQ (reference sequence). The V and J ends lost 5 bases and 1 base respectively, with 5 bases between them. The CDR3 loop spans 13 amino acids. In nucleotides, the CDR3 is TGTGCCAGCAGCCCAAGGAACACCGGGGAGCTGTTTTTT. Protein product: CASSPRNTGELFF.

The chain carries TRBV11-2 and TRBJ2-2; D possibly matches TRBD1 or TRBD2 (5 bases each). The CDR3 is 15 residues long. Germline CDR1 is SGHAT and CDR2 is FQNNGV. Trimming took off 6 bases at V and 2 bases at J, with 13 bases between the two ends. The CDR3, as DNA: TGTGCCAGCAGTTCGGGACGGATAAACACCGGGGAGCTGTTTTTT. This codes for CASSSGRINTGELFF. Looking up the rest from reference TRBV11-2 and TRBJ2-2 gives the full variable domain: EAGVAQSPRYKIIEKRQSVAFWCNPISGHATLYWYQQILGQGPKLLIQFQNNGVVDDSQLPKDRFSAERLKGVDSTLKIQPAKLEDSAVYLCASSSGRINTGELFFGEGSRLTVL.